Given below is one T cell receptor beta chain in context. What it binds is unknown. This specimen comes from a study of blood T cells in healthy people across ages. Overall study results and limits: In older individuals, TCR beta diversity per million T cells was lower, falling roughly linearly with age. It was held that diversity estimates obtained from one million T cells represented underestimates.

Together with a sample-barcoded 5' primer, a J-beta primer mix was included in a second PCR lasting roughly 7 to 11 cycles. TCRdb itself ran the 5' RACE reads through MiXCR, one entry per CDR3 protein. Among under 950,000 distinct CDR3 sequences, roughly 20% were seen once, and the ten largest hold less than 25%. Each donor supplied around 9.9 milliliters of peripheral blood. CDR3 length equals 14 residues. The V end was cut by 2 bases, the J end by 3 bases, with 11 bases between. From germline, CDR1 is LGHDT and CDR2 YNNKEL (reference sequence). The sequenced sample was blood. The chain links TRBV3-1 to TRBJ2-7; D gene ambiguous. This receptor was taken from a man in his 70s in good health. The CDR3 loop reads CASSQSLGLYEQYF. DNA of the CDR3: TGTGCCAGCAGCCAAAGTCTAGGGCTCTACGAGCAGTACTTC.